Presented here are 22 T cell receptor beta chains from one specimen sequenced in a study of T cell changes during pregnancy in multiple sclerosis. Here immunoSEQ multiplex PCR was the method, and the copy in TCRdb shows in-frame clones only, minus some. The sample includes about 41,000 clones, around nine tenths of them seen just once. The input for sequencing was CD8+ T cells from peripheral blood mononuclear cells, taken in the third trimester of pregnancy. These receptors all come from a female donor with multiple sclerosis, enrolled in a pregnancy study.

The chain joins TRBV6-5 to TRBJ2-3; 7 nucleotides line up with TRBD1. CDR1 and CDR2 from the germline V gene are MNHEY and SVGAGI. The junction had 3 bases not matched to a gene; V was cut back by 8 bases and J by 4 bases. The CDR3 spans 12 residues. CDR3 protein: CASGDSPDTQYF. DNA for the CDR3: TGTGCCAGCGGGGACAGCCCAGATACGCAGTATTTT.

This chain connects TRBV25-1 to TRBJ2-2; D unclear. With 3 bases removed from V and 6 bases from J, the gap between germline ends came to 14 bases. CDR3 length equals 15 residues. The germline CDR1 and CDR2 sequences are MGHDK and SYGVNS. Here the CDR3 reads CASSDARFEAGELFF. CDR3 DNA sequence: TGTGCCAGCAGTGACGCGAGGTTTGAGGCCGGGGAGCTGTTTTTT.

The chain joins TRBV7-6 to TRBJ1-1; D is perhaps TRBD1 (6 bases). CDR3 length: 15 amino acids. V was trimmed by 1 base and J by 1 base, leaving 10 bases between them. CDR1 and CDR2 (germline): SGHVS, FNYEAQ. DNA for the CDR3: TGTGCCAGCAGCTTAGGAGAGGGGGAGAACACTGAAGCTTTCTTT. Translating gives CASSLGEGENTEAFF.

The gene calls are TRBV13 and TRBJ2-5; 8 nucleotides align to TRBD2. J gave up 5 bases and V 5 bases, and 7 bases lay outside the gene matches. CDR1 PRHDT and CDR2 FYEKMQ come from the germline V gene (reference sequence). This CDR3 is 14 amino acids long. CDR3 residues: CASSAGGAWETQYF. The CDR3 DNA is TGTGCCAGCAGCGCCGGGGGGGCCTGGGAGACCCAGTACTTC.

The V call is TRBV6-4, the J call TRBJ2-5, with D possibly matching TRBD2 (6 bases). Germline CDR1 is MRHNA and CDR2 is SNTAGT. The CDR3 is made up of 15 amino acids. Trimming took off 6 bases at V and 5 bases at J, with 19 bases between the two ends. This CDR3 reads CASSYQPGEGETQYF. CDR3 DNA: TGTGCCAGCAGCTACCAACCGGGAGAAGGGGAGACCCAGTACTTC.

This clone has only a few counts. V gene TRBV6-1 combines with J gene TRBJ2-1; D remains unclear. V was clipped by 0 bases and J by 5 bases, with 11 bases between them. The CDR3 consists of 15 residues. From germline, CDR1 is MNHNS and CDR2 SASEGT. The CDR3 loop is CASSEAPTANNEQFF. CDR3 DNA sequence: TGTGCCAGCAGTGAAGCGCCAACAGCCAACAATGAGCAGTTCTTC.

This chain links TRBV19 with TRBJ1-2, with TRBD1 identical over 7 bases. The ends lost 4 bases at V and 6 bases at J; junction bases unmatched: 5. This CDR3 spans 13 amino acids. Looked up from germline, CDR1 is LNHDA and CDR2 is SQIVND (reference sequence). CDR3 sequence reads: CASSNRGRDGYTF. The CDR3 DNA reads TGTGCCAGTAGTAACAGGGGCAGGGATGGCTACACCTTC.

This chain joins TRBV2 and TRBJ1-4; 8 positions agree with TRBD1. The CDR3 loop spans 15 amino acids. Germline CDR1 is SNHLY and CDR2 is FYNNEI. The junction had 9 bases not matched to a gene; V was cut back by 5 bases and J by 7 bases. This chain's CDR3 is CASSNRTGIFEKLFF. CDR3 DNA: TGTGCCAGCAGTAATAGGACAGGGATTTTTGAAAAACTGTTTTTT. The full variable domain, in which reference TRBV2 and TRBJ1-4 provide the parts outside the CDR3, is EPEVTQTPSHQVTQMGQEVILRCVPISNHLYFYWYRQILGQKVEFLVSFYNNEISEKSEIFDDQFSVERPDGSNFTLKIRSTKLEDSAMYFCASSNRTGIFEKLFFGSGTQLSVL.

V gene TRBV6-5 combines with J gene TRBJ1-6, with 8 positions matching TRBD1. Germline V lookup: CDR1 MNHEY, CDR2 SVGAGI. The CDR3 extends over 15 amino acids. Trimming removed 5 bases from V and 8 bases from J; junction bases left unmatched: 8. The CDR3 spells CASSQTGVWDSPLHF. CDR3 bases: TGTGCCAGCAGTCAGACAGGGGTGTGGGATTCACCCCTCCACTTT.

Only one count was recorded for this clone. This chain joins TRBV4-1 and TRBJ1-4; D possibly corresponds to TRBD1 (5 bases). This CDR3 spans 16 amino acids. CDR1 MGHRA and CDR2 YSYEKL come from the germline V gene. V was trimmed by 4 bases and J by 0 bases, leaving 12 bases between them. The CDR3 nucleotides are TGCGCCAGCAGCCTAAGGTGGGGCGCAACTAATGAAAAACTGTTTTTT. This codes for CASSLRWGATNEKLFF.

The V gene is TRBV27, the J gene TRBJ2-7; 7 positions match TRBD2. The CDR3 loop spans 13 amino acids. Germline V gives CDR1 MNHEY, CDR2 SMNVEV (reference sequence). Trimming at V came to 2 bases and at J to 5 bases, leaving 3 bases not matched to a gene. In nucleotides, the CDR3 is TGTGCCAGCAGTTTAGGCGGGAGTAACGAGCAGTACTTC. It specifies CASSLGGSNEQYF.

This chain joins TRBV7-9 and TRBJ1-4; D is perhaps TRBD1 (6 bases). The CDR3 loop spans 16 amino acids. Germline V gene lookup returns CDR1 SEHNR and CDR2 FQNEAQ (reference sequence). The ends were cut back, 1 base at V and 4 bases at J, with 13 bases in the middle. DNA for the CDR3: TGTGCCAGCAGCTTAGACTCGGAAGGGGGTAATGAAAAACTGTTTTTT. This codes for CASSLDSEGGNEKLFF.

CDR3 coding DNA: TGTGCCAGCGGACTAGCGGGAGGGACCGGGGAGCTGTTTTTT. It codes for CASGLAGGTGELFF. V and J are TRBV27 and TRBJ2-2, with TRBD2 identical over 15 bases. Germline CDR1 reads MNHEY; CDR2 reads SMNVEV (reference sequence). The V and J ends lost 8 bases and 5 bases, in that order; junction bases with no gene match: 0. This CDR3 spans 14 amino acids.

In DNA, the CDR3 is TGTGCCAGTCACTCCGGGACTACGTACAATGAGCAGTTCTTC. It yields the protein CASHSGTTYNEQFF. The chain is built from TRBV19 and TRBJ2-1, with 7 bases lining up with TRBD2. With V trimmed by 8 bases and J by 4 bases, 8 bases remained unmatched. This CDR3 contains 14 residues. Germline-derived CDR1 and CDR2 are LNHDA and SQIVND (reference sequence).

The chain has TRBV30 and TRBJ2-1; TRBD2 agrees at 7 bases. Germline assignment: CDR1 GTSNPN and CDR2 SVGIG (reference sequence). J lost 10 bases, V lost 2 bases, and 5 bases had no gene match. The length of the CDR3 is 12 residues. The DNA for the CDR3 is TGTGCCTGGAGTAGCGGGATTGGGGAGCAGTTCTTC. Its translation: CAWSSGIGEQFF.

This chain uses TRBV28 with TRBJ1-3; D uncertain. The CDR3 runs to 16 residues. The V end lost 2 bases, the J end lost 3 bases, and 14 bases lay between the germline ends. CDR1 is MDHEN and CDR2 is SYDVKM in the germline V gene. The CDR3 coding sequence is TGTGCCAGCAGTTTACGGCGGGAGGTAATTGGAAACACCATATATTTT. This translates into CASSLRREVIGNTIYF.

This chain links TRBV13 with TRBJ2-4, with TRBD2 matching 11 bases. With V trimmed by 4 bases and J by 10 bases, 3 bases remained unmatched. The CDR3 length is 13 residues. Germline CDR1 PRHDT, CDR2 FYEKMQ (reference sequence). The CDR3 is CASSSGTSGIQYF. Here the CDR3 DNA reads TGTGCCAGCAGCTCCGGGACTAGCGGAATTCAGTACTTC.

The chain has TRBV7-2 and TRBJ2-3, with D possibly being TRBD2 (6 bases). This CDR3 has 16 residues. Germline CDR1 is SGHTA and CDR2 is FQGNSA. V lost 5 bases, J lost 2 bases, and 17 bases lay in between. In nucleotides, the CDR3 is TGTGCCAGCAGCCCGGTGGGGCGGGACTTCACAGATACGCAGTATTTT. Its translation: CASSPVGRDFTDTQYF.

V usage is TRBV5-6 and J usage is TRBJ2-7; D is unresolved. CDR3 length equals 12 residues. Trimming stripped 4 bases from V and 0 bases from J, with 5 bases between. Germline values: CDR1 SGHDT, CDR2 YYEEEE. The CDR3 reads CASSPGSYEQYF. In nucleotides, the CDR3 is TGTGCCAGCAGCCCGGGCTCCTACGAGCAGTACTTC. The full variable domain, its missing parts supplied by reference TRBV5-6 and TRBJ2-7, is DAGVTQSPTHLIKTRGQQVTLRCSPKSGHDTVSWYQQALGQGPQFIFQYYEEEERQRGNFPDRFSGHQFPNYSSELNVNALLLGDSALYLCASSPGSYEQYFGPGTRLTVT.

CDR3 sequence (DNA): TGTGCCAGCAGTGAATATGTGGGGGGGCGGTACAATGAGCAGTTCTTC. It codes for CASSEYVGGRYNEQFF. The chain has TRBV25-1 and TRBJ2-1; a weak D match, TRBD2 (7 bases). The CDR3 contains 16 residues. Trimming stripped 0 bases from V and 4 bases from J, with 13 bases between. Per germline, CDR1 MGHDK and CDR2 SYGVNS.

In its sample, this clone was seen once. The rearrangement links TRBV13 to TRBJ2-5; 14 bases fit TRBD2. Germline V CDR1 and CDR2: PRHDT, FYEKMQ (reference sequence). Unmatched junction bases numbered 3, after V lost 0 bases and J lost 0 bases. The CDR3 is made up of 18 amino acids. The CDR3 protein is CASSLGGLAGAYQETQYF. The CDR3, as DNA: TGTGCCAGCAGCTTAGGGGGACTAGCGGGGGCGTACCAAGAGACCCAGTACTTC.

The CDR3 protein is CASSYSEGYNEQFF. CDR3 coding DNA: TGTGCCAGCAGTTACTCTGAGGGCTACAATGAGCAGTTCTTC. The chain combines TRBV6-5 with TRBJ2-1; D perhaps matches TRBD2 (5 bases). Looked up from germline, CDR1 is MNHEY and CDR2 is SVGAGI. Between the trimmed V and J ends, which lost 0 bases and 3 bases, there was a span of 6 bases. The CDR3 is 14 residues long.